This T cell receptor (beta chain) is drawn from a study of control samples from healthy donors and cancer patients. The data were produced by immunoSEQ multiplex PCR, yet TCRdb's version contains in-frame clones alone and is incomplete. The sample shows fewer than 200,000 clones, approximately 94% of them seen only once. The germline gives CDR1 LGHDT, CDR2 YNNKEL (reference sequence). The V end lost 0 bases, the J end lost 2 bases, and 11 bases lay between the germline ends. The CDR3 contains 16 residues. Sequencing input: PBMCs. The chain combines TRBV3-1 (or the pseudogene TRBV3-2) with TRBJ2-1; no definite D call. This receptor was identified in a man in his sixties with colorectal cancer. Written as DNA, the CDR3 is TGTGCCAGCAGCCAAGATTGGACGCAGACCTACAATGAGCAGTTCTTC. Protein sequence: CASSQDWTQTYNEQFF.